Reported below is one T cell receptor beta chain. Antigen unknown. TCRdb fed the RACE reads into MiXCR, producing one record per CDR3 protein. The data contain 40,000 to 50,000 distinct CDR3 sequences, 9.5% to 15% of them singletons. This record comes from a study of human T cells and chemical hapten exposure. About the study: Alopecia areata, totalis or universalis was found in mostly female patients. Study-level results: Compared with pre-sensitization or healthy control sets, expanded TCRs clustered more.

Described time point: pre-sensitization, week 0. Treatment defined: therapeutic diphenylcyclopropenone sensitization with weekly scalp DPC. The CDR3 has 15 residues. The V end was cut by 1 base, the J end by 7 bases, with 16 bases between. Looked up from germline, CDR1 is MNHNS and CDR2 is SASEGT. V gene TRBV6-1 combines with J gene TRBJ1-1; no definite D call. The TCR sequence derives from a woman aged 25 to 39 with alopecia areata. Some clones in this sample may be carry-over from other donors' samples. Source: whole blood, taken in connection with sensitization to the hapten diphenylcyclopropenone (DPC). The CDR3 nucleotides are TGTGCCAGCAGTGAAGGGATTTTGTGGGGAGATGAAGCTTTCTTT. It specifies CASSEGILWGDEAFF.